This T cell receptor beta chain is drawn from a study of blood T cell repertoires in COVID-19 (dated by TCRdb to the early 2020s). Background on the whole study: Samples from collaborators originated in the United States, Italy and Spain and spanned both the acute and convalescent phases of COVID-19. The material from the prospective study consisted of cDNA or gDNA derived from T cells, B-cell-depleted T cells, or PBMCs. Deeply sampled blood TCRbeta repertoires from subjects exposed to, actively infected with, or recovered from COVID-19 were included in the dataset. The repertoires were made available in a free public database intended to serve as a resource for research on the immune response to SARS-CoV-2. The samples were drawn from two sources: the first 160 participants of the ongoing ImmuneRACE study, and over 1,000 subjects contributed by 6 global collaborators. Sample metadata almost always included a de-identified subject ID, COVID-19 status, age in years and sex. Where available, HLA class I and class II types were taken from metadata supplied by the sample provider and were not determined by assay-based typing.

As to this clone: Its antigen remains unidentified. There are no base qualities to consult, and no much larger clone falls within one base.

Participants in the prospective study were aged about 18 to 90 years, lived in 20 to 25 United States geographic areas, and enrolled through a virtual design. To assign participants to cohorts, the prospective study relied on clinical history that participants themselves reported in a screening survey and a study questionnaire. Mobile phlebotomists in the prospective study collected whole blood, serum and a nasopharyngeal or oropharyngeal swab from every participant. Prospective study participants could optionally give additional blood draws and questionnaires over a roughly 2-month period. Prospective study blood samples were shipped either frozen or at room temperature before DNA extraction. Here is what the overall study found, with its caveats: The quantity of clinical and demographic metadata differed by source and by participant and was supplied without curation.

The junction shows trimming of 0 bases on V and 0 bases on J, and the gene matches do not reach 2 bases of it. The CDR3 goes from the cysteine to the phenylalanine over 15 residues. The only DNA kept is the CDR3, 45 bases in frame from the first base. In the germline V gene, CDR1 corresponds to SGHRS and CDR2 to YFSETQ. The immunoSEQ Assay, a bias-controlled multiplex PCR, was used to amplify TCRbeta CDR3 regions from genomic DNA. The authors' pipeline ran thus. Nucleated cell counts per sample were estimated from amplification of reference gene primers within the assay. To quantify the absolute abundance of each unique TCRbeta CDR3 rearrangement, sequence reads were collapsed and filtered. For each sample, productive Simpson clonality was calculated as the square root of Simpson's diversity index across productive rearrangements. TCRdb stores this immuneACCESS table with in-frame sequences only. Part of the clones is absent; in the studies checked, under half of the shortfall reflects unresolved V genes, and no reason is known for the rest. The V and J calls and the clone size are those of that table, but D and trimming were determined from the DNA. In all, the sample holds about 400,000 clones, and 88% of those were seen once. The ten biggest clones cover approximately 2.1% of the sample.

The source of this sequence is a woman aged 35 to 49 with acute COVID-19. Input material: PBMCs or T cells enriched from blood (not recorded which). Here the chain combines TRBV5-1 and TRBJ1-2; 7 of the junction bases match TRBD1. At the DNA level, the sequence is TGCGCCAGCAGCTTGGGAGGGACAGCTAACTATGGCTACACCTTC. Translated, it reads CASSLGGTANYGYTF.